Given below is one T cell receptor (beta chain) in context. The antigen is unknown. CD45RO-CCR7+CD27+CD95- was the phenotype of naive CD8+ T cells. In preparing the TRB cDNA libraries, 5' RACE with UMI labels was used. Using the 5' RACE reads, TCRdb records one entry per CDR3 protein without DNA. This sample's table has approximately 66,000 distinct CDR3 sequences. The CDR3 sequence is 14 residues long. CDR1 is SQVTM and CDR2 is ANQGSEA in the germline V gene. The data derive from a study of CXCR3-negative and CXCR3-positive naive CD8 T cells. Study-wide results and caveats: Memory CD8+ cells had much lower diversity, and both naive subsets had comparably high diversity. A higher hydrophobicity marked the TRB CDR3s of CXCR3-positive naive cells versus CXCR3-negative naive cells. Cryopreserved PBMCs had partly decreased CXCR3 expression; fresh PBMCs were used in most assays.

The sequence was obtained from a human donor in good health. Some clones in this sample may be carry-over from other donors' samples. The sample consisted of naive CXCR3- CD8+ T cells from blood. Subset noted: CD45RO-CCR7+CD27+CD95- naive CD8+ T cells lacking CXCR3 (TNR3-). The chain uses TRBV29-1 and TRBJ1-2; the D call from TCRdb, TRBD1, cannot be confirmed without DNA. CDR3 in amino acids: CSVLLPGPWDGYTF.